This TCR beta chain was profiled in a study of OX40 agonist ivuxolimab in advanced cancers. Study-level background: Across the patients, intravenous ivuxolimab was delivered every 2 weeks at 0.01 to 10 mg/kg.

V was shortened by 5 bases and J by 5 bases, with 21 bases between the two germline ends. Germline CDR1 and CDR2: MRHNA and SNTAGT. The CDR3 spans 16 residues. Study conclusions and caveats: The study found among the lowest clonal expansion in partial responders at 0.1-3.0 mg/kg. The study observed clonal expansion of CD4+ and CD8+ blood T cells by week 6 at 0.1 to 3.0 mg/kg. There were, on average, more expanded clones in CD8+ T cells than in CD4+.

Sequenced by immunoSEQ multiplex PCR; TCRdb stores in-frame clones only, minus some. The table shows approximately 52,000 clones, with 79% occurring only once. About this clone itself: Its antigen is unknown.

The sample was CD4+ or CD8+ T cells sorted from blood, taken in a trial of the OX40 agonist ivuxolimab. The TCR was taken from an adult with an advanced solid tumor such as melanoma, head and neck, liver or kidney cancer. This chain links TRBV6-4 with TRBJ1-1; the D gene is possibly TRBD1 (5 bases). The CDR3 reads CASSPRGQGEMTEAFF. In DNA, the CDR3 is TGTGCCAGCAGTCCTAGGGGCCAGGGAGAAATGACTGAAGCTTTCTTT.